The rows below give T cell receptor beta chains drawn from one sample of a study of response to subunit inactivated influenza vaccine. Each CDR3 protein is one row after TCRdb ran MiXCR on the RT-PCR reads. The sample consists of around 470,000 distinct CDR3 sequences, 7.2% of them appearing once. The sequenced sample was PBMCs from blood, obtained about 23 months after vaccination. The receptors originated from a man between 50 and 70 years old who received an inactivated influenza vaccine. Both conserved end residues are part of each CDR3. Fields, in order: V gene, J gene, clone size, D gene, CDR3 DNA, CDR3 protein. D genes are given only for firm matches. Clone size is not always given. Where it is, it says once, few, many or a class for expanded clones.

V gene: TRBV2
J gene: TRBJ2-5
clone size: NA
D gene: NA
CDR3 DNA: TGTGCCAGCAGGTCGGGGGCCCTGACCCAGTACTTC
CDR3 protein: CASRSGALTQYF

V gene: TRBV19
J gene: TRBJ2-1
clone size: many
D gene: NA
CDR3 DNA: TGTGCCAGTAGCGCCAGGGGTTACAATGAGCAGTTCTTC
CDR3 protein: CASSARGYNEQFF

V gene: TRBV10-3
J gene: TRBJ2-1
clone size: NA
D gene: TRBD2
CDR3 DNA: TGTGCCATCAGTGAGCATAGCGGGGGGACCTACAATGAGCAGTTCTTC
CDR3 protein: CAISEHSGGTYNEQFF

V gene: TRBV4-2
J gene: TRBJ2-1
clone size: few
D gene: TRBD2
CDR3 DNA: TGTGCCAGCAGCCTCTCAGCGGGAGGCACCTACAATGAGCAGTTCTTC
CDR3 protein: CASSLSAGGTYNEQFF

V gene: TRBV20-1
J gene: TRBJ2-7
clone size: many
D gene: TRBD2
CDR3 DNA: TGCAGTGCTAGTGCCGGGACTAGCGGGTACGAGCAGTACTTC
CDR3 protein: CSASAGTSGYEQYF

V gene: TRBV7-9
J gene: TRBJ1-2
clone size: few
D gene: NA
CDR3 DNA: TGTGCCAGCAGCTTACCCCCCCCGGGGGGGGTCGACACCTTC
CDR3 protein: CASSLPPPGGVDTF

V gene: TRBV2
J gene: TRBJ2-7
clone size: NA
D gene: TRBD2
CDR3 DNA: TGTGCCAGCAGTGGACGTCGGACTAGCGGGGTCTACGAGCAGTACTTC
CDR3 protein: CASSGRRTSGVYEQYF

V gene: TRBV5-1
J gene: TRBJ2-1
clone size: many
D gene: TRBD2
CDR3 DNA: TGCGCCAGCAGCCAGGGCAGTGCGGGAGGGAGCAATGAGCAGTTCTTC
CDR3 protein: CASSQGSAGGSNEQFF

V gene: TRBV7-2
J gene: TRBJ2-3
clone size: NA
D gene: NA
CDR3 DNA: TGTGCCAGCAGCGCATATTGGGGGGATACGCAGTATTTT
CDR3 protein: CASSAYWGDTQYF

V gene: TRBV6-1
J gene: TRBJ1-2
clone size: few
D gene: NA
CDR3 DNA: TGTGCCAGCAGTGGAGGACAGAGCACTTTTTCTAACTATGGCTACACCTTC
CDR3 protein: CASSGGQSTFSNYGYTF

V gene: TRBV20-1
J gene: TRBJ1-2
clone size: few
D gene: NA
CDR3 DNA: TGCAGTGCCGGGGGGCATACCTATGGCTACACCTTC
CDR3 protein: CSAGGHTYGYTF

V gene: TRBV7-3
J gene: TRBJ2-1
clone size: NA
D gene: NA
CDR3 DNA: TGTGCCAGCAGCTTAGGAGTAGGGGCCGAGCAGTTCTTC
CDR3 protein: CASSLGVGAEQFF

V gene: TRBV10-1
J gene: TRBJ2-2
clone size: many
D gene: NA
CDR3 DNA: TGCGCCAGCAGTGGAAAAAACACCGGGGAGCTGTTTTTT
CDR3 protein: CASSGKNTGELFF

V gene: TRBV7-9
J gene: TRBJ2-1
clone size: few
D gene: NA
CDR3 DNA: TGTGCCAGCAGCTTGTTTACGGGGAGGAACAATGAGCAGTTCTTC
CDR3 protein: CASSLFTGRNNEQFF

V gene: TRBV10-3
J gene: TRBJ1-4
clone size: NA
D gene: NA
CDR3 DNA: TGTGCCATCAGAGCAGGAGAAACTAATGAAAAACTGTTTTTT
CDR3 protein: CAIRAGETNEKLFF

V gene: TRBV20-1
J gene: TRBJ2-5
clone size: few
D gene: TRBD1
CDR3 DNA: TGCAGTGCTAGAAAATGGTGGGACAGGGAGCAAGAGACCCAGTACTTC
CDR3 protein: CSARKWWDREQETQYF

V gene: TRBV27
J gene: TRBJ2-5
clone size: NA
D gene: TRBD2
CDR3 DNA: TGTGCCAGCCGGACTAGCGGGGGGCGAAAAGATGTCGAGACCCAGTACTTC
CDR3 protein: CASRTSGGRKDVETQYF

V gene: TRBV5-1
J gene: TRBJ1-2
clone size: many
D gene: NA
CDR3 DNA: TGCGCCAGCAGCTTGGACAGCTACTATGGCTACACCTTC
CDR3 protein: CASSLDSYYGYTF

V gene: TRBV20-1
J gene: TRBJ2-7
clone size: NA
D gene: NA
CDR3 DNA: TGCAGTGCTAGAGTTTTAGGGGCGCCTCTCTACGAGCAGTACTTC
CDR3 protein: CSARVLGAPLYEQYF